Each of the 25 T cell receptor beta chains below was sequenced from the same sample in a study of blood T cell repertoires in COVID-19 (TCRdb year 2020). The library was prepared using the immunoSEQ multiplex PCR assay. Held by TCRdb, this immuneACCESS table contains in-frame sequences only and omits some clones. Under half of the omission traces to an unresolved V gene where checked; the cause of the rest is unknown. This sample has approximately 350,000 clones in its table, and roughly 90% of those were observed once. The ten largest clones capture 2.5% to 3.5% of the sample. Input material: PBMCs or T cells enriched from blood (not recorded which). These receptor sequences come from a woman in her 30s who had recovered from COVID-19.

This chain links TRBV6-1 with TRBJ1-2; TRBD1 matches at 11 bases. Germline assignment: CDR1 MNHNS and CDR2 SASEGT. CDR3 length: 16 residues. V shed 4 bases and J 4 bases; nucleotides not matched to a gene: 8. Here the CDR3 DNA reads TGTGCCAGCAGTGCCCGGACAGGGGGCGCGGGCTATGGCTACACCTTC. Its protein is CASSARTGGAGYGYTF.

The CDR3 sequence: CASSLVWDSSYEQYF. DNA for the CDR3: TGTGCCAGCAGCTTAGTTTGGGACAGCTCCTACGAGCAGTACTTC. The rearrangement links TRBV11-2 to TRBJ2-7; TRBD1 aligns across 7 bases. V trimming: 1 base; J trimming: 0 bases; junction bases outside the gene matches: 3. The CDR3 spans 15 residues. Per germline, CDR1 SGHAT and CDR2 FQNNGV.

This rearrangement joins TRBV5-1 to TRBJ2-1, with 9 bases that match TRBD2. The length of the CDR3 is 15 residues. Germline CDR1 SGHRS, CDR2 YFSETQ. V trimming: 0 bases; J trimming: 5 bases; junction bases outside the gene matches: 3. The CDR3 nucleotides read TGCGCCAGCAGCTTGGCAGCGGGGGGCAACAATGAGCAGTTCTTC. It yields the protein CASSLAAGGNNEQFF. Filled out from reference TRBV5-1 and TRBJ2-1, the complete variable domain reads KAGVTQTPRYLIKTRGQQVTLSCSPISGHRSVSWYQQTPGQGLQFLFEYFSETQRNKGNFPGRFSGRQFSNSRSEMNVSTLELGDSALYLCASSLAAGGNNEQFFGPGTRLTVL.

The V gene is TRBV5-1, the J gene TRBJ2-5; 9 bases are shared with TRBD1. The V segment lost 4 bases and the J segment 4 bases; nucleotides outside the gene matches: 5. This CDR3 spans 14 amino acids. Germline CDR1 and CDR2: SGHRS and YFSETQ. CDR3 residues: CASSEGQGRETQYF. CDR3 nucleotides: TGCGCCAGCAGCGAGGGACAGGGAAGAGAGACCCAGTACTTC.

This clone was picked up one time. The chain has TRBV18 and TRBJ2-7; TRBD1 matches at 7 bases. Trimming took 4 bases from V and 5 from J; bases not matched to a gene: 5. The CDR3 covers 13 residues. The germline gives CDR1 KGHSH, CDR2 LQKENI. This CDR3 reads CASSLLGGDEQYF. The CDR3, as DNA: TGTGCCAGCTCACTCTTAGGGGGCGACGAGCAGTACTTC.

The V gene is TRBV12-3 or TRBV12-4, the J gene TRBJ1-5, with D unclear. This CDR3 contains 13 residues. With 5 bases removed from V and 0 bases from J, the gap between germline ends came to 5 bases. Here the CDR3 DNA reads TGTGCCAGCAGTACCTATAGCAATCAGCCCCAGCATTTT. Protein product: CASSTYSNQPQHF.

V usage is TRBV21-1 and J usage is TRBJ1-5; the tabulated D call, TRBD1, remains unverified against the DNA. TRBV21-1 is given as a pseudogene. The CDR3 runs 19 residues. CDR3 residues: CASSKASLRQSNSNQPQHF. In nucleotides, the CDR3 is TGTGCCAGCAGCAAAGCGAGCTTGAGACAGAGCAATAGCAATCAGCCCCAGCATTTT.

The chain employs TRBV19 and TRBJ2-7; D remains unclear. CDR3 length: 12 amino acids. Trimming took 5 bases from V and 0 from J, leaving 5 bases between them. Germline CDR1 LNHDA, CDR2 SQIVND (reference sequence). CDR3 loop: CASSQSSYEQYF. The CDR3 DNA follows: TGTGCCAGTAGTCAGTCCTCCTACGAGCAGTACTTC.

This rearrangement joins TRBV5-1 to TRBJ2-7; TRBD1 is a possible D gene (6 bases). CDR1 and CDR2 (germline): SGHRS, YFSETQ. The CDR3 extends over 14 amino acids. Between the trimmed V and J ends, which lost 1 base and 5 bases, there was a span of 13 bases. CDR3 bases: TGCGCCAGCAGCTTGCTACCAGGGGCCGACGAGCAGTACTTC. It specifies CASSLLPGADEQYF. The complete variable domain, with remaining parts taken from reference TRBV5-1 and TRBJ2-7, reads KAGVTQTPRYLIKTRGQQVTLSCSPISGHRSVSWYQQTPGQGLQFLFEYFSETQRNKGNFPGRFSGRQFSNSRSEMNVSTLELGDSALYLCASSLLPGADEQYFGPGTRLTVT.

The chain carries TRBV18 and TRBJ1-6; D remains unclear. The V and J ends lost 1 base and 7 bases respectively, with 8 bases between them. Germline CDR1 is KGHSH and CDR2 is LQKENI. The length of the CDR3 is 14 residues. The CDR3 loop is CASSPRGDNSPLHF. The CDR3 nucleotides read TGTGCCAGCTCACCACGGGGAGACAATTCACCCCTCCACTTT.

The chain links TRBV3-1 (or the pseudogene TRBV3-2) to TRBJ2-3; TRBD2 agrees at 16 bases. Germline CDR1 is LGHDT and CDR2 is YNNKEL (reference sequence). The CDR3 is 19 residues long. With V trimmed by 2 bases and J by 2 bases, 7 bases remained unmatched. CDR3 sequence reads: CASSQSGTSGRVFTDTQYF. For the CDR3, the DNA is TGTGCCAGCAGCCAATCCGGGACTAGCGGGAGGGTATTCACAGATACGCAGTATTTT.

This chain uses TRBV5-6 with TRBJ2-3; 10 bases agree with TRBD2. This CDR3 spans 18 amino acids. V was pared by 0 bases and J by 5 bases, with 12 bases of the junction left unmatched. The germline V gene encodes CDR1 SGHDT and CDR2 YYEEEE. The CDR3 here is CASSLARLAGEVVDTQYF. The CDR3 coding sequence is TGTGCCAGCAGCTTGGCCCGTCTAGCGGGAGAGGTGGTAGATACGCAGTATTTT.

The chain uses TRBV28 and TRBJ2-7; TRBD1 matches at 7 bases. Germline values: CDR1 MDHEN, CDR2 SYDVKM. CDR3 size: 11 residues. The J segment lost 4 bases and the V segment lost 11 bases, leaving 5 bases of the junction unmatched. The CDR3 sequence is CAASRGYEQYF. CDR3 coding DNA: TGTGCCGCTAGCAGGGGGTACGAGCAGTACTTC.

The J gene is TRBJ2-1, the V gene TRBV6-5; D is uncertain. The V gene lost 4 bases and the J gene lost 7 bases, with 17 bases spanning the gap. This CDR3 contains 15 residues. Germline CDR1 and CDR2: MNHEY and SVGAGI. The CDR3 reads CASSFSTYSLNEQFF. The DNA of the CDR3 is TGTGCCAGCAGTTTTTCCACTTATTCGTTGAATGAGCAGTTCTTC.

This chain uses TRBV19 with TRBJ2-1, with 7 bases lining up with TRBD1. The CDR3 consists of 14 residues. Trimming cost V 5 bases and J 9 bases; bases outside gene matches: 10. In germline, CDR1 is LNHDA, CDR2 SQIVND (reference sequence). The CDR3 protein is CASSDRQGRTEQFF. The CDR3 DNA reads TGTGCCAGTAGTGACCGACAGGGTCGAACTGAGCAGTTCTTC.

The chain has TRBV28 and TRBJ1-2, with D unresolved. Trimming left V 1 base short and J 8 bases short, with 11 bases between. From germline, CDR1 is MDHEN and CDR2 SYDVKM. The CDR3 has 13 residues. As DNA, the CDR3 is TGTGCCAGCAGTTTATATGCGCGCTGGGGCTACACCTTC. Protein: CASSLYARWGYTF.

The rearrangement links TRBV2 to TRBJ1-2, with 8 bases lining up with TRBD1. V lost 6 bases, J lost 4 bases, and 4 bases stayed unmatched. This CDR3 contains 13 residues. Germline CDR1 SNHLY, CDR2 FYNNEI. Written as DNA, the CDR3 is TGTGCCAGCAGCGCACAGGGGGGCTATGGCTACACCTTC. This gives the protein CASSAQGGYGYTF. Variable domain in full (rest from reference TRBV2 and TRBJ1-2): EPEVTQTPSHQVTQMGQEVILRCVPISNHLYFYWYRQILGQKVEFLVSFYNNEISEKSEIFDDQFSVERPDGSNFTLKIRSTKLEDSAMYFCASSAQGGYGYTFGSGTRLTVV.

Details on this clone: In the same sample, other DNA sequences code for this CDR3. J is TRBJ1-3 and V is TRBV3-1 (or the pseudogene TRBV3-2); D remains unclear. This CDR3 comprises 14 residues. Germline loops: CDR1 LGHDT, CDR2 YNNKEL (reference sequence). Trimming removed 0 bases from V and 2 bases from J, with 5 bases in between. CDR3 region: CASSQEGAGNTIYF. CDR3 DNA: TGTGCCAGCAGCCAAGAGGGAGCTGGAAACACCATATATTTT.

The V gene is TRBV7-6, the J gene TRBJ2-3; TRBD2 agrees at 12 bases. CDR1 is SGHVS, CDR2 FNYEAQ, per germline. This CDR3 has 16 residues. V shed 5 bases, J shed 2 bases, and the junction held 5 bases outside the gene matches. In DNA form, the CDR3 reads TGTGCCAGCAGCCAACTAGCGGGGGGATACACAGATACGCAGTATTTT. This translates into CASSQLAGGYTDTQYF.

The gene calls are TRBV9 and TRBJ2-2; TRBD1 aligns across 9 bases. V trimming: 3 bases; J trimming: 6 bases; junction bases outside the gene matches: 9. The CDR3 contains 16 residues. CDR1 is SGDLS, CDR2 YYNGEE, per germline. The CDR3 nucleotides read TGTGCCAGCAGCGCCCCCGGGACAGGGAGGGCCGGGGAGCTGTTTTTT. Its translation is CASSAPGTGRAGELFF.

In this sample, this clone turned up once. The rearrangement links TRBV2 to TRBJ2-1, with D hard to call. Germline CDR1 SNHLY, CDR2 FYNNEI. The V end was cut by 4 bases, the J end by 1 base, with 17 bases between. The length of the CDR3 is 17 residues. Written as DNA, the CDR3 is TGTGCCAGCAGTGGGGCAGGCCCTTCGAAGTCCTACAATGAGCAGTTCTTC. This translates into CASSGAGPSKSYNEQFF.

The chain links TRBV7-9 to TRBJ1-5; D remains unclear. Germline CDR1 is SEHNR and CDR2 is FQNEAQ (reference sequence). The CDR3 contains 14 residues. V shed 1 base and J shed 1 base, with 5 bases lying between them. CDR3 DNA: TGTGCCAGCAGCTTAGAACGGAGCAATCAGCCCCAGCATTTT. Encoded protein: CASSLERSNQPQHF. The full variable domain, its missing parts supplied by reference TRBV7-9 and TRBJ1-5, is DTGVSQNPRHKITKRGQNVTFRCDPISEHNRLYWYRQTLGQGPEFLTYFQNEAQLEKSRLLSDRFSAERPKGSFSTLEIQRTEQGDSAMYLCASSLERSNQPQHFGDGTRLSIL.

DNA for the CDR3: TGTGCCAGCACCCCCAGGGACAGGGGGAACACCGGGGAGCTGTTTTTT. It codes for CASTPRDRGNTGELFF. The chain links TRBV7-9 to TRBJ2-2, with 10 bases identical to TRBD1. Germline V gene sequence: CDR1 SEHNR, CDR2 FQNEAQ (reference sequence). The length of the CDR3 is 16 residues. V was clipped by 7 bases and J by 1 base; unmatched bases: 6.

This clone came up a few times. The J gene is TRBJ1-3, the V gene TRBV4-1, with a possible D match to TRBD1 (5 bases). This CDR3 is 16 amino acids long. Germline CDR1 reads MGHRA; CDR2 reads YSYEKL. Trimming pared 4 bases from V and 2 bases from J, leaving 15 bases between. The CDR3 spells CASSPLGRVAGNTIYF. DNA for the CDR3: TGCGCCAGCAGCCCGCTGGGCAGGGTGGCTGGAAACACCATATATTTT.

This rearrangement joins TRBV10-1 to TRBJ1-3; 9 bases fit TRBD1. After removal of 6 bases from V and 0 bases from J, the junction contained 9 bases not matched to a gene. The germline CDR1 and CDR2 sequences are WNHNN and SYGVQD (reference sequence). There are 17 residues in the CDR3. Here the CDR3 DNA reads TGCGCCAGCAGCCTAACGGGACAGGGCCTCTCTGGAAACACCATATATTTT. Translating gives CASSLTGQGLSGNTIYF.